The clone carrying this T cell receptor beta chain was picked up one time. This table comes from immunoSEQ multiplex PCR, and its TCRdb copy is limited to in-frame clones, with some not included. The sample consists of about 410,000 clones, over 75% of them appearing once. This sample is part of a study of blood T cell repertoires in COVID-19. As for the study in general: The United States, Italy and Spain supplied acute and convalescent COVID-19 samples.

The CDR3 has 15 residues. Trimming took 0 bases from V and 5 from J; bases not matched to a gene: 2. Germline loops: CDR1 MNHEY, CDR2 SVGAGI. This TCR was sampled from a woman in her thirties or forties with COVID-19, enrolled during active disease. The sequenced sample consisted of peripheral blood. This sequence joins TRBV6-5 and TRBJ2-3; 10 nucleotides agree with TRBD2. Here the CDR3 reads CASSYSPSGGDTQYF. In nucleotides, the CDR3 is TGTGCCAGCAGTTACTCACCTAGCGGGGGAGATACGCAGTATTTT.